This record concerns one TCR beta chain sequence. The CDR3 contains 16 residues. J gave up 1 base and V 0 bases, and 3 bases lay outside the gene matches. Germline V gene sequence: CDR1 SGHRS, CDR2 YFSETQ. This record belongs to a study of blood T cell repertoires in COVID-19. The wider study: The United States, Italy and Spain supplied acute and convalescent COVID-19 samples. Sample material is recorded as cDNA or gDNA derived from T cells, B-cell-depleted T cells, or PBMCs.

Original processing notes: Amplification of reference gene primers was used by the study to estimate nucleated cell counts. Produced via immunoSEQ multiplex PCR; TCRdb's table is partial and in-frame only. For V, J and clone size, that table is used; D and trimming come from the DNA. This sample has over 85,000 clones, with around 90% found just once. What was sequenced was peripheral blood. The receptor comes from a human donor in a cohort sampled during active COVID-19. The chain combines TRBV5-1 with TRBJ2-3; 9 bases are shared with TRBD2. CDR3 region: CASSLAVAGGTDTQYF. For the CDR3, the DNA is TGCGCCAGCAGCTTGGCGGTAGCGGGGGGCACAGATACGCAGTATTTT. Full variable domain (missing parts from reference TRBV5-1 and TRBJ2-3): KAGVTQTPRYLIKTRGQQVTLSCSPISGHRSVSWYQQTPGQGLQFLFEYFSETQRNKGNFPGRFSGRQFSNSRSEMNVSTLELGDSALYLCASSLAVAGGTDTQYFGPGTRLTVL.